What follows is one T cell receptor (beta chain) and its context. This clonotype has more than one count but fewer than ten. Its antigen target is currently unknown. Nothing much larger sits one base from this clone, and base qualities are not available. Inclusive of the bounding cysteine and phenylalanine, the CDR3 is 14 residues long. This entry keeps only the CDR3 DNA: 42 bases, framed from base 1. V lost 5 bases and J lost 0 bases; the stretch between them is 13 bases long. The germline V gene (reference sequence) provides CDR1 DFQATT and CDR2 SNEGSKA. This sample is drawn from a study of blood T cells in healthy people across ages (dated by TCRdb to 2015 to 2017). At the level of the whole study: In model experiments, template switching captured roughly one uniquely barcoded TCR beta cDNA molecule for every two T cells. Using the same blood draw, the study looked at two additional independent replicas of 1 million unique cDNA reads for two donors, one aged 18 to 30 and the other aged 80 or older. To avoid experimental bias, donors of different ages were spread randomly across the sequencing lanes. Donors were grouped into four age groups: young (average approximately 16 years), middle-aged (less than 40), aged (roughly 67) and long-lived (just over 80). The study measured age-related changes in TCR beta repertoire diversity using deep sequencing normalized with unique cDNA molecular identifiers. Results and caveats for the whole study, not just this receptor: Estimates of total diversity based on one million sequenced T cells were regarded as lower bounds and as underestimates. Bulk unsorted PBMC profiling prevented conclusive comparison of naive and antigen-experienced compartments. Observed TCR beta diversity per million T cells fell roughly linearly with age, and a significant reduction was already apparent by age approximately 40. There was a strong correlation between observed TCR beta diversity and the percentage of naive T cells measured by flow cytometry. Compared with the aged group, the long-lived group had more naive CD4+ T cells, fewer expanded clones and increased TCR diversity, a pattern suggesting age selection. Because donor CMV infection status was unknown, age-related changes in expanded clonotypes were potentially confounded.

Preparation of the library involved 5' RACE. TCRdb shows the sequencer as Illumina HiSeq 2500. The second PCR ran for roughly 7 to 12 cycles and used a J-beta primer mix along with a sample-barcoded 5' primer. A template-switch 5' adaptor carrying 12 random nucleotides introduced a unique molecular identifier onto each TCR beta cDNA molecule. Each sample yielded at least 3 million CDR3-containing paired-end reads. The Mint cDNA synthesis kit, primed by a TRBC-specific oligonucleotide, was used to synthesize first-strand cDNA from all RNA. Following uracil-DNA glycosylase treatment, all cDNA underwent a first 18-cycle PCR with the universal primers M1SS and BC2_uni_R. The paper's data handling went like this. Each sample was normalized by randomly selecting 1 million high-quality reads, each carrying a distinct molecular identifier. Instead of being binned into consensus sequences, reads with shared molecular identifiers were discarded. MiTCR, with a Q25 quality threshold and the strictest error-elimination algorithm, was used for CDR3 identification, clonotype clustering and error correction. A nonparametric unseen species model with Euler transformation was used to estimate a lower bound on total TCR beta diversity. TCRdb redid the processing of the public reads, applying fastp at Q25 and MiXCR, and retained in-frame beta chains. Rows merge per CDR3 protein into single entries with the most common DNA and genes. It is TCRdb's table, rather than the study itself, that gives the V and J calls and clone size. The sample table lists hundreds of thousands of distinct CDR3 sequences, around 30% of them with a count of one. The top ten clones comprise around a sixth of the sample.

The donors were under 40 Caucasian individuals from Russia, aged roughly 6 to 100 years, who were systemically healthy. Ten milliliters of peripheral blood were drawn from each donor into EDTA-treated Vacutainer tubes. Ficoll-Paque density-gradient centrifugation was used to isolate PBMCs, with at least 6.5 million per sample. Total RNA, at least 5.5 micrograms per sample, was extracted from PBMCs with Trizol reagent. For every donor, an aliquot of PBMCs went through flow cytometry to measure the percentages of naive CD45RAhigh/CD27high T cells. Sequencing was performed on blood. The rearranged chain carries TRBV20-1 and TRBJ1-1; the D gene is not confidently resolved. The sequence came from a woman older than 75 in good health. The CDR3 reads CSARLAGVNTEAFF. At the DNA level, the sequence is TGCAGTGCTCGGTTAGCAGGAGTGAACACTGAAGCTTTCTTT.